Reported below is one T cell receptor (beta chain). Self-reported history from a screening survey and questionnaire set each donor's cohort. During the 2 weeks before they entered the study, exposed participants had met someone with a PCR-confirmed or clinician-diagnosed COVID-19 case. Germline-derived CDR1 and CDR2 are SGHVS and FQNEAQ. The CDR3 consists of 15 residues. V lost 7 bases to trimming and J lost 5 bases; unmatched junction nucleotides: 12. The data were produced by immunoSEQ multiplex PCR, yet TCRdb's version contains in-frame clones alone and is incomplete. The sample carries over 350,000 clones, roughly 92% recorded once. This entry belongs to a study of blood T cell repertoires in COVID-19. Background on the study: COVID-19 samples from acute and convalescent phases originated in the United States, Italy and Spain.

The V call is TRBV7-8, the J call TRBJ2-5, with 8 bases aligning to TRBD1. The sample consisted of PBMCs or T cells enriched from blood (not recorded which). This sequence was found in a woman in her 40s who had been exposed to COVID-19. CDR3 nucleotides: TGTGCCAGCACTGTTTCGGACAGGGCGTCCGAGACCCAGTACTTC. Amino acid sequence: CASTVSDRASETQYF.